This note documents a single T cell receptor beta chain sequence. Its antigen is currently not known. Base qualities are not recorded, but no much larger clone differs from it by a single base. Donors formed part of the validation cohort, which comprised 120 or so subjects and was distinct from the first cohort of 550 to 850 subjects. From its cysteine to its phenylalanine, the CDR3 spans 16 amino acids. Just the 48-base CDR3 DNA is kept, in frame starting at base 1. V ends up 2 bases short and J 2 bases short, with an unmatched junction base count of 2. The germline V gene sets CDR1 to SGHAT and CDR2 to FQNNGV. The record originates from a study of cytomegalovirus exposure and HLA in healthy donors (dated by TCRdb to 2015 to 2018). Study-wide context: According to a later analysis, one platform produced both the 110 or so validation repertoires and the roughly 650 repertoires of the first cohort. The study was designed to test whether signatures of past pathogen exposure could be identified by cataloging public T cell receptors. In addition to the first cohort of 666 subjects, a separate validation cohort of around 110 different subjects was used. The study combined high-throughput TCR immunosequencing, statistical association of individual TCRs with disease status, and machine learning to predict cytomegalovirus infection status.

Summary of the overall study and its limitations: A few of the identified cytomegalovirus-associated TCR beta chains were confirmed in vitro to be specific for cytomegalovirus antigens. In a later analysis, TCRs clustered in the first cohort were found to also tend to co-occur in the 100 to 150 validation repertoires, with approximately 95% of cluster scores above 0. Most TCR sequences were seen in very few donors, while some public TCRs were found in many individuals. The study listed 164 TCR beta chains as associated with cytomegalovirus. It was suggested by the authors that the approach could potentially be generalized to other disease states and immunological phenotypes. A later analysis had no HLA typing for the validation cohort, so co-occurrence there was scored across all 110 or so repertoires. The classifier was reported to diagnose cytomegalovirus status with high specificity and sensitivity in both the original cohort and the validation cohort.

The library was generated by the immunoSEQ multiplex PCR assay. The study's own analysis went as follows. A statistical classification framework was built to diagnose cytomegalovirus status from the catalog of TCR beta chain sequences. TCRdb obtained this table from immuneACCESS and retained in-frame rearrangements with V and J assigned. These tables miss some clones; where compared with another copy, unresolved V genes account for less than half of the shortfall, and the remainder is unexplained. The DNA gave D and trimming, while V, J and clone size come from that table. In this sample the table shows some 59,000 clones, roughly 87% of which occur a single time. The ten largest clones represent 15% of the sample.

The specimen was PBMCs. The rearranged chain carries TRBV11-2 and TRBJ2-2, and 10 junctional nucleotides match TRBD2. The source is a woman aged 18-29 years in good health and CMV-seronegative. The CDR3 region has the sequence CASSLLLAGNTGELFF. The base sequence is TGTGCCAGCAGCTTACTACTAGCGGGAAACACCGGGGAGCTGTTTTTT.